This T cell receptor beta chain stems from a study of T cells in Graves' hyperthyroidism and ophthalmopathy. Study overall: Before any treatment, at initial diagnosis, peripheral blood was collected.

V lost 3 bases and J 7 bases, leaving 13 bases between the germline ends. This CDR3 is built from 15 residues. Researchers amplified the TCR beta CDR3 regions from RNA transcripts. HTBI primers drove first-round RT-PCR of the TCR CDR3. TCRdb recomputed calls from the multiplex PCR reads with MiXCR, one row per CDR3 protein. The sample consists of a few hundred thousand distinct CDR3 sequences, 19% of them appearing once. This receptor was taken from a woman aged 18 to 35 with Graves' hyperthyroidism. Material for sequencing was blood. This chain links TRBV12-3 or TRBV12-4 with TRBJ1-6; D might be TRBD1 (5 bases). CDR3 loop: CASSFDSMKNSPLHF. CDR3 nucleotides: TGTGCCAGCAGTTTCGACAGTATGAAGAATTCACCCCTCCACTTT.